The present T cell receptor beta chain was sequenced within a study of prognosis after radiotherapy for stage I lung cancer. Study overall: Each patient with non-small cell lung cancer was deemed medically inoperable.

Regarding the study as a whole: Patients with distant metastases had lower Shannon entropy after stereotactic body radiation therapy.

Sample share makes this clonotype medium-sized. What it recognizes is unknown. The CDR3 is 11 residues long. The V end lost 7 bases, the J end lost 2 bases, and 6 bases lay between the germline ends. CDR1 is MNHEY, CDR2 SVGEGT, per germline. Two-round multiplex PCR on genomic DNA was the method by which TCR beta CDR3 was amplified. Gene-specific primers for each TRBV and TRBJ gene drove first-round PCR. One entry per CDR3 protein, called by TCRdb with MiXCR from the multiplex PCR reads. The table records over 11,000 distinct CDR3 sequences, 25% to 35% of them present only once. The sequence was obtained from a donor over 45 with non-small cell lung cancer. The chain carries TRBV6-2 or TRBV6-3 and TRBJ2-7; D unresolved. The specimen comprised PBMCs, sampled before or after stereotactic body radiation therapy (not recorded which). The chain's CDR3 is CASTGAYEQYF. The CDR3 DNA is TGTGCCAGCACAGGAGCCTACGAGCAGTACTTC.